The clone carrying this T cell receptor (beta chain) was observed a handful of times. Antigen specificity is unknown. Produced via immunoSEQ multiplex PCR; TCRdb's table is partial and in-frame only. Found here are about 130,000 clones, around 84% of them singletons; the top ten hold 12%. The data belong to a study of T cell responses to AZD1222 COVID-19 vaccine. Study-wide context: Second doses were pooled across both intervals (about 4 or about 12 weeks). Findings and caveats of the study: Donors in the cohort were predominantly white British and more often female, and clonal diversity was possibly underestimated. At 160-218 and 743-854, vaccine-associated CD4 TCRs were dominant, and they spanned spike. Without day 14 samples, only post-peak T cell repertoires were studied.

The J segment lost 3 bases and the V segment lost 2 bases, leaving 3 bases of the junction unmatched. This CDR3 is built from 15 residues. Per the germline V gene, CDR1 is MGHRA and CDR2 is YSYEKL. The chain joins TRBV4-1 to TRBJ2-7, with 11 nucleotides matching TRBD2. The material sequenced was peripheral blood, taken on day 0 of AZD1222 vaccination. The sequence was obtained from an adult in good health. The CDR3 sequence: CASSQRGLADYEQYF. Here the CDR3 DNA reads TGCGCCAGCAGCCAAAGGGGACTAGCGGACTACGAGCAGTACTTC.